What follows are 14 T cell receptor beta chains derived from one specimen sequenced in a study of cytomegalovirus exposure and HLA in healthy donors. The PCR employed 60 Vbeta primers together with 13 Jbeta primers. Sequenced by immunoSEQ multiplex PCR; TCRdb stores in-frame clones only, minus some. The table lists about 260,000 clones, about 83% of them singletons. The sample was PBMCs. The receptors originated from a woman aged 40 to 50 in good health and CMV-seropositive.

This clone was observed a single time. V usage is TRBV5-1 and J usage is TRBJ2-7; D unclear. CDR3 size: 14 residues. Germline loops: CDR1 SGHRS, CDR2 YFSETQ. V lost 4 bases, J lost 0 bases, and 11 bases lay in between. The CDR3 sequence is CASSVLPSSYEQYF. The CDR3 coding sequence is TGCGCCAGCAGCGTACTTCCGAGCTCCTACGAGCAGTACTTC. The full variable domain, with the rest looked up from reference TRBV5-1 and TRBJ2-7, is KAGVTQTPRYLIKTRGQQVTLSCSPISGHRSVSWYQQTPGQGLQFLFEYFSETQRNKGNFPGRFSGRQFSNSRSEMNVSTLELGDSALYLCASSVLPSSYEQYFGPGTRLTVT.

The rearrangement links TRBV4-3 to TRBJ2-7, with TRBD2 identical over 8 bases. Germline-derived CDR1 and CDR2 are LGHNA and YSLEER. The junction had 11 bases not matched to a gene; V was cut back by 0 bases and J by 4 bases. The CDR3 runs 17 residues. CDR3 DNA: TGCGCCAGCAGCCAAGAAGGGCGAGCGGGAGTAGGGTACGAGCAGTACTTC. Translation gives CASSQEGRAGVGYEQYF.

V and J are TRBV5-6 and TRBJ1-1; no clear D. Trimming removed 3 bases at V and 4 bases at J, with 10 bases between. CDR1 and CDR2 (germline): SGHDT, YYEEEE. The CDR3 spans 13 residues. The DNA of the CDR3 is TGTGCCAGCAGCTATACCGGTGGCACTGAAGCTTTCTTT. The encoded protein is CASSYTGGTEAFF.

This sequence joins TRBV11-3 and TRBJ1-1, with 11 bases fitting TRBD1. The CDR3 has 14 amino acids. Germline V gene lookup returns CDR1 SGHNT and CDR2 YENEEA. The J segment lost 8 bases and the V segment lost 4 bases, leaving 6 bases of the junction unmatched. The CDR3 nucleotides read TGTGCCAGCAGCTCCGGGACAGGGGGTTCCGAAGCTTTCTTT. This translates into CASSSGTGGSEAFF.

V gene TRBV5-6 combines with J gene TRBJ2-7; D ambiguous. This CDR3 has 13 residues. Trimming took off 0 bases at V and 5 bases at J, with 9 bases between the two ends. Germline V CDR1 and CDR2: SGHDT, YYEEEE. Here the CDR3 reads CASSLGPANEQYF. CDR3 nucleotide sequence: TGTGCCAGCAGCTTGGGGCCCGCCAACGAGCAGTACTTC.

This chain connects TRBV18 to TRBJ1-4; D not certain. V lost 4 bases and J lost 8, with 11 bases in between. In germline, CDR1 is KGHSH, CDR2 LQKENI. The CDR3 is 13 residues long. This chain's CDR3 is CASSLPGEEKLFF. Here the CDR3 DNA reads TGTGCCAGCTCACTACCGGGCGAGGAAAAACTGTTTTTT.

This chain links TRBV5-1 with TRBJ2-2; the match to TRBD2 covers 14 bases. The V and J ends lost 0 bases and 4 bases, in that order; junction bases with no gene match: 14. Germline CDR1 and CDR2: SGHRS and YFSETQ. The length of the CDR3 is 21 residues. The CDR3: CASSLGVSPGTSGSGTGELFF. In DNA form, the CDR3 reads TGCGCCAGCAGCTTGGGAGTCAGTCCCGGGACTAGCGGGAGTGGCACCGGGGAGCTGTTTTTT. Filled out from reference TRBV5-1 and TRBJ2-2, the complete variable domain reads KAGVTQTPRYLIKTRGQQVTLSCSPISGHRSVSWYQQTPGQGLQFLFEYFSETQRNKGNFPGRFSGRQFSNSRSEMNVSTLELGDSALYLCASSLGVSPGTSGSGTGELFFGEGSRLTVL.

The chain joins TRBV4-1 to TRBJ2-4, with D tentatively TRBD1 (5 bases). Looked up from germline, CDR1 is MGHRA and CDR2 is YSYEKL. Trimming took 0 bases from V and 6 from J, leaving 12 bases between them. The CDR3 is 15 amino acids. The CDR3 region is CASSQEGERGNIQYF. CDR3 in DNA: TGCGCCAGCAGCCAAGAAGGTGAAAGGGGAAACATTCAGTACTTC.

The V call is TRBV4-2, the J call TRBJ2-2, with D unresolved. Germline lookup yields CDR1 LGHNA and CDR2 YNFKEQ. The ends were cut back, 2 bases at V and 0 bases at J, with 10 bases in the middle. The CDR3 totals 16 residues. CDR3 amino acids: CASSQRFETNTGELFF. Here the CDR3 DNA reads TGTGCCAGCAGCCAACGGTTCGAAACGAACACCGGGGAGCTGTTTTTT.

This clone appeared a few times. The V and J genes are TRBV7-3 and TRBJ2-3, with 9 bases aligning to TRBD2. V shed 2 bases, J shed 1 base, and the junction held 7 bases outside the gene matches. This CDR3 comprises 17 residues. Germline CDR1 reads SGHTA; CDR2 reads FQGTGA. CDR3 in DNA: TGTGCCAGCAGCTTAGGGGTAGCGGGAGTTGGCACAGATACGCAGTATTTT. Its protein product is CASSLGVAGVGTDTQYF.

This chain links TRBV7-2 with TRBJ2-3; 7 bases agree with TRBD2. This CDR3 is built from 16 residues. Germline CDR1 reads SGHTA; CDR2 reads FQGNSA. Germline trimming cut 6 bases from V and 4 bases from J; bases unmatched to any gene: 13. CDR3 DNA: TGTGCCAGCAGTCAAAGGCTAGCGGTTGTGGCAGATACGCAGTATTTT. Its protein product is CASSQRLAVVADTQYF.

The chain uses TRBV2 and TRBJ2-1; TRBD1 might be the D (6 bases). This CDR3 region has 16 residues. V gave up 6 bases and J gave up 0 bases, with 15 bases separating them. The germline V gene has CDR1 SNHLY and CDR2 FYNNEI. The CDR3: CASSLLGGYSYNEQFF. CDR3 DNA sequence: TGTGCCAGCAGCCTCCTAGGGGGTTACTCCTACAATGAGCAGTTCTTC.

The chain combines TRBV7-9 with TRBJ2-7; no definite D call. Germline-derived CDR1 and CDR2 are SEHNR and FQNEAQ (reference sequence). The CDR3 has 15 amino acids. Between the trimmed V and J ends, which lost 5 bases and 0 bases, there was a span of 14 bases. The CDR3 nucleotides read TGTGCCAGCAGCCGTAATTCCGAGAGCTCCTACGAGCAGTACTTC. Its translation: CASSRNSESSYEQYF.

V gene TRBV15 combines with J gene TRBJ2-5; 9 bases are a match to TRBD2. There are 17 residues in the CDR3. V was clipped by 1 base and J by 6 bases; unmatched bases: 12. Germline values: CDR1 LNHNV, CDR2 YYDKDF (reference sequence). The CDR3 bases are TGTGCCACCAGCAGAGGGCGACTAGCGGCCGACGTGAAGACCCAGTACTTC. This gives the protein CATSRGRLAADVKTQYF.